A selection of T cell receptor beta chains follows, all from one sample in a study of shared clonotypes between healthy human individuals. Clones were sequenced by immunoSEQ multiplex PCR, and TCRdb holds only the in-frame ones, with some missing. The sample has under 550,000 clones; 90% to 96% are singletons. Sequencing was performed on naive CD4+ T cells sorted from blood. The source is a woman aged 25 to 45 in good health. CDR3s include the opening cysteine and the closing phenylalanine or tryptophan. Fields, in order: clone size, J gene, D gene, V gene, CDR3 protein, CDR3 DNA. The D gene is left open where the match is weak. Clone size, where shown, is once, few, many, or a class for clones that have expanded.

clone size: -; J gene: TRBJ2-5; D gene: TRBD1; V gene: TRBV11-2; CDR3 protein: CASSLVSGQGIETQYF; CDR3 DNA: TGTGCCAGCAGCTTAGTTTCGGGACAGGGCATAGAGACCCAGTACTTC
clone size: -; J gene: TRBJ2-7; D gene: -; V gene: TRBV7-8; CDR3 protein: CASSTPQRYEQYF; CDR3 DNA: TGTGCCAGCAGCACCCCACAACGCTACGAGCAGTACTTC
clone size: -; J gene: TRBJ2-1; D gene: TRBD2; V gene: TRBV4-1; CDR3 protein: CASSRPWTSPLGSSYNEQFF; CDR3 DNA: TGCGCCAGCAGCCGGCCGTGGACTAGCCCCCTTGGAAGCTCCTACAATGAGCAGTTCTTC
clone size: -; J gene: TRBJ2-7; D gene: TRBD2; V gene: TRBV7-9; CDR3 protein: CASSLGLAGAEQYF; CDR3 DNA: TGTGCCAGCAGCTTAGGACTAGCGGGAGCCGAGCAGTACTTC
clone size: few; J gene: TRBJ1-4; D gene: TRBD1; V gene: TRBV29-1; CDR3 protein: CSAWTGNEKLFF; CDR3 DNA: TGCAGCGCCTGGACAGGGAACGAAAAACTGTTTTTT
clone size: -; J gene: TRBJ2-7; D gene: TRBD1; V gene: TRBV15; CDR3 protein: CATSNDRAHEQYF; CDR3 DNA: TGTGCCACCAGCAACGACAGGGCTCACGAGCAGTACTTC
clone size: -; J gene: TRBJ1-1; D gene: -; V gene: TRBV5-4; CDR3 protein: CASSLASASRNTEAFF; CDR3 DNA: TGTGCCAGCAGCTTGGCTAGCGCAAGTAGGAACACTGAAGCTTTCTTT
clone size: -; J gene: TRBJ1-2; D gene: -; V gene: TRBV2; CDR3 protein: CASSEVLASVEGYTF; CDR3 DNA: TGTGCCAGCAGTGAAGTGTTGGCATCCGTCGAGGGCTACACCTTC
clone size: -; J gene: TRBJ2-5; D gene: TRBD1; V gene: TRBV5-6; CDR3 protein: CASSYNRGQETQYF; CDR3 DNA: TGTGCCAGCAGCTATAACAGGGGGCAAGAGACCCAGTACTTC
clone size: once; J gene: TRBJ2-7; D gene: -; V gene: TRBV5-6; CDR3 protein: CASSFPGSYEQYF; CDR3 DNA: TGTGCCAGCAGCTTCCCAGGCTCCTACGAGCAGTACTTC
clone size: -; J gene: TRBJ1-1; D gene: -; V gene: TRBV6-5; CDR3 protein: CASRTEMNTEAFF; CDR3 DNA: TGTGCCAGCAGGACAGAAATGAACACTGAAGCTTTCTTT
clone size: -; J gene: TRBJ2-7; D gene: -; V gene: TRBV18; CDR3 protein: CASSLSGNVDEQYF; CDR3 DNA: TGTGCCAGCTCACTGTCCGGGAACGTTGACGAGCAGTACTTC
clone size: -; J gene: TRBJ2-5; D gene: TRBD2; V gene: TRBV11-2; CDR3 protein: CASSLLATPGEQYF; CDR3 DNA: TGTGCCAGCAGCCTACTAGCGACCCCGGGGGAGCAGTACTTC
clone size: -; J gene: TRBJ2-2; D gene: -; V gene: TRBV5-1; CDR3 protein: CASALQPGELFF; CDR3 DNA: TGCGCCAGCGCACTTCAGCCCGGGGAGCTGTTTTTT
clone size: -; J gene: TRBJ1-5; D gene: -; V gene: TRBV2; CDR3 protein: CASSEIQGRGNQPQHF; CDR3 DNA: TGTGCCAGCAGTGAAATACAAGGGCGGGGCAATCAGCCCCAGCATTTT
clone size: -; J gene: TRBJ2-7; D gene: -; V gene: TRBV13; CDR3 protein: CASSYRTENSYEQYF; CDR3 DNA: TGTGCCAGCAGCTATAGGACAGAGAACTCCTACGAGCAGTACTTC
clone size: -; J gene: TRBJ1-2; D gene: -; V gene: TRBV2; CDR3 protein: CASSEELYGYTF; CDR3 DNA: TGTGCCAGCAGTGAAGAGCTTTATGGCTACACCTTC
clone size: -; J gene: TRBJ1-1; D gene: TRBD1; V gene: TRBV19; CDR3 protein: CASRSYRGLKTEAFF; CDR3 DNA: TGTGCCAGTAGATCCTACAGGGGGCTGAAGACTGAAGCTTTCTTT
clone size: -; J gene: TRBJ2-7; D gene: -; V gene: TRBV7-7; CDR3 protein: CASSLGPGDYEQYF; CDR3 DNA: TGTGCCAGCAGCTTAGGTCCAGGAGACTACGAGCAGTACTTC
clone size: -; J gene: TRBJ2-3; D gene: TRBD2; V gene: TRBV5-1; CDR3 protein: CASSVGLAGEVDTQYF; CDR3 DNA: TGCGCCAGCAGCGTCGGACTAGCGGGAGAGGTAGATACGCAGTATTTT
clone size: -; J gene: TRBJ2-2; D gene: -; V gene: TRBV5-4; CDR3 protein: CASSFGPGRGNTGELFF; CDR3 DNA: TGTGCCAGCAGCTTCGGTCCCGGGAGAGGGAACACCGGGGAGCTGTTTTTT
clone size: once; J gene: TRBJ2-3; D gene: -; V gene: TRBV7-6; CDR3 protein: CASMGLTDTQYF; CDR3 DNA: TGTGCCAGCATGGGGCTCACAGATACGCAGTATTTT
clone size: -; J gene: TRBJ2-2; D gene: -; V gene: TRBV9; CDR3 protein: CASSVSQGIAGELFF; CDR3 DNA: TGTGCCAGCAGCGTAAGTCAGGGGATAGCCGGGGAGCTGTTTTTT
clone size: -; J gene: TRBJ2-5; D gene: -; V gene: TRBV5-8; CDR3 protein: CASSSGRTSQETQYF; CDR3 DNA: TGTGCCAGCAGCTCGGGACGTACGTCCCAAGAGACCCAGTACTTC
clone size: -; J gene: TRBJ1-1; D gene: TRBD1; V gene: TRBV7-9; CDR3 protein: CASSLEYGSSTGGTEAFF; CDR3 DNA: TGTGCCAGCAGCTTAGAGTATGGCTCCTCGACAGGGGGGACTGAAGCTTTCTTT
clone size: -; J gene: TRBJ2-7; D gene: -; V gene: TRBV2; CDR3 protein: CASSVLYEQYF; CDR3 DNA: TGTGCCAGTTCGGTCCTTTACGAGCAGTACTTC
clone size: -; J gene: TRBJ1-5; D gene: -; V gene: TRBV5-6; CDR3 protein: CASSSLQGSGDQPQHF; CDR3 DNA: TGTGCCAGCAGCTCCTTACAGGGTTCCGGCGATCAGCCCCAGCATTTT
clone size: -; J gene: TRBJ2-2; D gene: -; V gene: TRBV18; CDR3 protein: CASSRLTTGELFF; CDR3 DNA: TGTGCCAGCTCACGTCTAACAACCGGGGAGCTGTTTTTT
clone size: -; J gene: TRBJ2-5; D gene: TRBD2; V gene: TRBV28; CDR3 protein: CASSPTTSERPLETQYF; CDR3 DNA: TGTGCCAGCAGTCCCACGACTAGCGAACGCCCCTTAGAGACCCAGTACTTC
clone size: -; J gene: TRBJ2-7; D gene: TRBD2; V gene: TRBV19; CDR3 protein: CASSRGLAASYEQYF; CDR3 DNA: TGTGCCAGTAGTAGGGGACTAGCGGCGTCCTACGAGCAGTACTTC
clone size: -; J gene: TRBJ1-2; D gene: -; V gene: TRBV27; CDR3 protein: CASSLNEAVYGYTF; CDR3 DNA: TGTGCCAGCAGTTTGAACGAGGCGGTCTATGGCTACACCTTC
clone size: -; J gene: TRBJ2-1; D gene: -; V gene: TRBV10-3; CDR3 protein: CAIKMSQGRENPYNEQFF; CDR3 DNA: TGTGCCATCAAGATGTCCCAGGGACGGGAAAATCCCTACAATGAGCAGTTCTTC
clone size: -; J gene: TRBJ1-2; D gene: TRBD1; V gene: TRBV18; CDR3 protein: CASSPTPGQGADGYTF; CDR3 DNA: TGTGCCAGCTCACCCACGCCGGGACAGGGGGCAGATGGCTACACCTTC
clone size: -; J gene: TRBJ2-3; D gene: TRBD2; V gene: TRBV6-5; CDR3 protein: CASRRTSGTDTQYF; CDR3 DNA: TGTGCCAGCAGACGGACTAGCGGCACAGATACGCAGTATTTT
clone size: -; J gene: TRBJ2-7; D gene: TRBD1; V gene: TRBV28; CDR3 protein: CASRSTGTGSYEQYF; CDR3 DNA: TGTGCCAGCAGGTCAACCGGGACAGGCTCCTACGAGCAGTACTTC